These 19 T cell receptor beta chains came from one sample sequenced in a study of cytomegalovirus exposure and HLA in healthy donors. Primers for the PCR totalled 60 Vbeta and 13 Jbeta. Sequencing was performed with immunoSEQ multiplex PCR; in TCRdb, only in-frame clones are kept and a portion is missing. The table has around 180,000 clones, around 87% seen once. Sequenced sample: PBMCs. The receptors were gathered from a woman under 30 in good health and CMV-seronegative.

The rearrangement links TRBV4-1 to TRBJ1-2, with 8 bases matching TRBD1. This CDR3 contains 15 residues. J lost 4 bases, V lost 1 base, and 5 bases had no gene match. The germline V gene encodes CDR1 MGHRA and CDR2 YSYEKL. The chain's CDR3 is CASSQAYQGAYGYTF. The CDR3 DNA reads TGCGCCAGCAGCCAAGCCTACCAGGGGGCCTATGGCTACACCTTC.

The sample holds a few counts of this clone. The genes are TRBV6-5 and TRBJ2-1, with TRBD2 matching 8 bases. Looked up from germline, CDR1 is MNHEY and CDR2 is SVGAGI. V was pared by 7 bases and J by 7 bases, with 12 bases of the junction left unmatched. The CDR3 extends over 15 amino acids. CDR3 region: CASTIKIAGRNEQFF. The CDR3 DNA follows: TGTGCCAGCACCATCAAGATAGCGGGGAGGAATGAGCAGTTCTTC.

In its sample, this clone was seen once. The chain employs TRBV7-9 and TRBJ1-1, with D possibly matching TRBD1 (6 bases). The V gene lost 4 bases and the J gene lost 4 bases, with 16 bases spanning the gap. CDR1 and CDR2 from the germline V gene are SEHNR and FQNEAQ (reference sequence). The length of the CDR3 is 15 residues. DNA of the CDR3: TGTGCCAGCAGCTGGGGGGCGGGGGCAGGCACTGAAGCTTTCTTT. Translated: CASSWGAGAGTEAFF. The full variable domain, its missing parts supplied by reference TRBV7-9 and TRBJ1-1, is DTGVSQNPRHKITKRGQNVTFRCDPISEHNRLYWYRQTLGQGPEFLTYFQNEAQLEKSRLLSDRFSAERPKGSFSTLEIQRTEQGDSAMYLCASSWGAGAGTEAFFGQGTRLTVV.

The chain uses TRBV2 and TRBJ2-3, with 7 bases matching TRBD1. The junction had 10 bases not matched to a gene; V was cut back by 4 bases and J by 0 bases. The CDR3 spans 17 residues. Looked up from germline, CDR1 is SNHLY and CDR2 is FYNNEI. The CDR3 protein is CASSGDPSGQSTDTQYF. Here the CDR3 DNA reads TGTGCCAGCAGTGGGGATCCTTCGGGACAGAGCACAGATACGCAGTATTTT.

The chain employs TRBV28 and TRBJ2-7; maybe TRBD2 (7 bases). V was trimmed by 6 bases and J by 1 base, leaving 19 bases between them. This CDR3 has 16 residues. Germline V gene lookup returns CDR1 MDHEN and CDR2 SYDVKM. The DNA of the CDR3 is TGTGCCAGCAGCTACCTAGGGGGGGCACTTTCCTACGAGCAGTACTTC. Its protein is CASSYLGGALSYEQYF.

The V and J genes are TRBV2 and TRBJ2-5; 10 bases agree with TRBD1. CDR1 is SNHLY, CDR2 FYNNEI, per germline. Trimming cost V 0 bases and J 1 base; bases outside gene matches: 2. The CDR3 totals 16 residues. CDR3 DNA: TGTGCCAGCAGTGAAGCGGGACAGGGGTTCCAAGAGACCCAGTACTTC. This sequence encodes CASSEAGQGFQETQYF.

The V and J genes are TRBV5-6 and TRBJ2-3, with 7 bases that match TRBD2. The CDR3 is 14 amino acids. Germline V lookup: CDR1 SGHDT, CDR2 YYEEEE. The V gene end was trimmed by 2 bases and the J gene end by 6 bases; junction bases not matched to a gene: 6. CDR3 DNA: TGTGCCAGCAGCTTCGGGGGGAAGGGGGATACGCAGTATTTT. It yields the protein CASSFGGKGDTQYF.

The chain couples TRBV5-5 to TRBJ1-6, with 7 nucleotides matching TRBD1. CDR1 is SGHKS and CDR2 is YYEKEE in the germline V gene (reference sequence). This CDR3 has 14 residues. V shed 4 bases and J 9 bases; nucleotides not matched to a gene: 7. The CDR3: CASSADRRSSPLHF. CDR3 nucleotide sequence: TGTGCCAGCAGCGCGGACAGGCGGAGTTCACCCCTCCACTTT.

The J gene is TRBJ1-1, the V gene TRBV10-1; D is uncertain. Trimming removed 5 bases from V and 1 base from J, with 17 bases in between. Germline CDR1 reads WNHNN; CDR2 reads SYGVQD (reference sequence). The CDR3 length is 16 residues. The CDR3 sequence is CASSRVLGVKNTEAFF. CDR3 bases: TGCGCCAGCAGTAGAGTCCTCGGGGTAAAGAACACTGAAGCTTTCTTT.

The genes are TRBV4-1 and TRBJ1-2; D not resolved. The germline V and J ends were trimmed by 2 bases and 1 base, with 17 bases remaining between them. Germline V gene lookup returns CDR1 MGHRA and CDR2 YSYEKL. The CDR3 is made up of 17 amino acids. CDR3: CASSQPFLGLNNYGYTF. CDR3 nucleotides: TGCGCCAGCAGCCAACCTTTTTTAGGACTGAATAACTATGGCTACACCTTC.

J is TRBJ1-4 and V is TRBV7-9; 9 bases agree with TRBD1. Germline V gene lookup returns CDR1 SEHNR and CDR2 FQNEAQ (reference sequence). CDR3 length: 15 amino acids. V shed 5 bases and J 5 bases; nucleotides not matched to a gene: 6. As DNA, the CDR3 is TGTGCCAGCAGCGCGACAGGGGGGAAGAATGAAAAACTGTTTTTT. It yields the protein CASSATGGKNEKLFF.

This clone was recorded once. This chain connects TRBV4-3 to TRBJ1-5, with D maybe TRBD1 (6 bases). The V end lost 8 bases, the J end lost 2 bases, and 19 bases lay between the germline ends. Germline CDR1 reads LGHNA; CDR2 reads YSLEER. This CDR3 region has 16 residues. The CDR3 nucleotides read TGCGCCAGCTCACAGGGTGAGTGGGACGGCAATCAGCCCCAGCATTTT. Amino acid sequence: CASSQGEWDGNQPQHF.

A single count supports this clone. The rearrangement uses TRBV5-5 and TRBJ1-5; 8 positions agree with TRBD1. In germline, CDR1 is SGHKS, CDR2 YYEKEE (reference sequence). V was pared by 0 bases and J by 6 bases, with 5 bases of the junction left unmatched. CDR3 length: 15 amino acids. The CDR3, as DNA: TGTGCCAGCAGCTTGGTGTGGCAGGGGGCTCAGCCCCAGCATTTT. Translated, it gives CASSLVWQGAQPQHF.

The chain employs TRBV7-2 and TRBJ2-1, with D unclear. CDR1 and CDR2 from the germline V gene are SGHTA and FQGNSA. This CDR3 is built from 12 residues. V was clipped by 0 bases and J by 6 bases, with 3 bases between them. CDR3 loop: CASSLARNEQFF. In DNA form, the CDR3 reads TGTGCCAGCAGCTTAGCGCGCAATGAGCAGTTCTTC. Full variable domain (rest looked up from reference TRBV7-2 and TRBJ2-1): GAGVSQSPSNKVTEKGKDVELRCDPISGHTALYWYRQSLGQGLEFLIYFQGNSAPDKSGLPSDRFSAERTGGSVSTLTIQRTQQEDSAVYLCASSLARNEQFFGPGTRLTVL.

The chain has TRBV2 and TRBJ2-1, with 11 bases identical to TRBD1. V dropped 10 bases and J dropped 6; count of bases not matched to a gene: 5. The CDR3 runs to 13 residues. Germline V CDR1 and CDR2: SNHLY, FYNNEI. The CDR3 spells CATLGQGGNEQFF. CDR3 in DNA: TGTGCCACGTTGGGACAGGGGGGCAATGAGCAGTTCTTC.

The CDR3 DNA follows: TGCGCCAGCAGCTTGGCGGGGTTTAACACTGAAGCTTTCTTT. This codes for CASSLAGFNTEAFF. The V and J genes are TRBV5-1 and TRBJ1-1; D is undetermined. The ends were cut back, 0 bases at V and 2 bases at J, with 8 bases in the middle. The germline CDR1 and CDR2 sequences are SGHRS and YFSETQ. This CDR3 is 14 amino acids long.

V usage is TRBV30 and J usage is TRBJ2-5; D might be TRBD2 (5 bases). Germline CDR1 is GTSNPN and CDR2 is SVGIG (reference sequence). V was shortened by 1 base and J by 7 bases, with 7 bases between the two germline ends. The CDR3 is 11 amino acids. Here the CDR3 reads CAWSGSGTQYF. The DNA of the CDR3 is TGTGCCTGGAGTGGGAGCGGGACCCAGTACTTC.

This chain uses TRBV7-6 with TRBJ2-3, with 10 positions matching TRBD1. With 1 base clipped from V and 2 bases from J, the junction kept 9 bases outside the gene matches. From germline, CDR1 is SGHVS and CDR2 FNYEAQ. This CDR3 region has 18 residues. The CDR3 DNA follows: TGTGCCAGCAGCTTAGGGCCCGGGACAGGGGCAACCACAGATACGCAGTATTTT. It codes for CASSLGPGTGATTDTQYF.

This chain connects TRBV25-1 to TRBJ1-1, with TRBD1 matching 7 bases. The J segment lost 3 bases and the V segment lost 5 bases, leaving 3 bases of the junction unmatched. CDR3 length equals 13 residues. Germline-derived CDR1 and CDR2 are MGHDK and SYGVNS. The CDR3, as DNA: TGTGCCAGCAGTCATGACAGGGACACTGAAGCTTTCTTT. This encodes CASSHDRDTEAFF. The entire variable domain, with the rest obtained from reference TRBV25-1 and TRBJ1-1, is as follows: EADIYQTPRYLVIGTGKKITLECSQTMGHDKMYWYQQDPGMELHLIHYSYGVNSTEKGDLSSESTVSRIRTEHFPLTLESARPSHTSQYLCASSHDRDTEAFFGQGTRLTVV.